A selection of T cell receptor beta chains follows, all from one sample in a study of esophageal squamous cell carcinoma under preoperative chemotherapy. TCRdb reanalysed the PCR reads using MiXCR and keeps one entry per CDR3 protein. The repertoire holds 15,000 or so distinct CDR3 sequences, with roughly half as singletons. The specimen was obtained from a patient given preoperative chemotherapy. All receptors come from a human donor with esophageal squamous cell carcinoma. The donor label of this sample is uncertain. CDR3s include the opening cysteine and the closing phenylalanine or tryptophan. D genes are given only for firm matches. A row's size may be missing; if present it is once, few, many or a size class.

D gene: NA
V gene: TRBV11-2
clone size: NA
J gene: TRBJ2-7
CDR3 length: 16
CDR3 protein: CASSLGAGSATDTQYF
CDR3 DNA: TGTGCCAGCAGCTTGGGGGCCGGGAGCGCCACAGATACGCAGTACTTC

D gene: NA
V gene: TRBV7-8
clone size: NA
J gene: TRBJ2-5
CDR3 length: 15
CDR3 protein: CAGGRGGRDQDTQYF
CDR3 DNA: TGTGCCGGGGGCCGCGGGGGCCGTGACCAAGATACGCAGTACTTC

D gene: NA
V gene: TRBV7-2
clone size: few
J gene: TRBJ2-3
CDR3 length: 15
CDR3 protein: CASSTTGPSTDTQYF
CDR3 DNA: TGTGCCAGCAGCACCACGGGACCAAGCACAGATACGCAGTATTTT

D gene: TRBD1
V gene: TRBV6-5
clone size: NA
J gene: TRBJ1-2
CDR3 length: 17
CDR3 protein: CASSYSTGGFIGYGYTF
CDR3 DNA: TGTGCCAGCAGTTACTCTACAGGGGGGTTTATTGGGTATGGCTACACCTTC

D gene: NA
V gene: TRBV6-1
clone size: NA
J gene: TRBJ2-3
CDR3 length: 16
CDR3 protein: CASRVLEAVSTDEQYF
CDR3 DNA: TGTGCCAGCAGGGTCCTAGAGGCCGTGAGCACAGATGAGCAGTATTTT

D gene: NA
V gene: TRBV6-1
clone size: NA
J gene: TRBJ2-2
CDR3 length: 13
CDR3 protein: CASKAGPTGELFF
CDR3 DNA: TGTGCCAGCAAGGCAGGTCCAACAGGGGAGCTGTTTTTT

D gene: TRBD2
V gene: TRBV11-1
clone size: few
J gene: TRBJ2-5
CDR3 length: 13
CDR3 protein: CASSLGTSGSEYF
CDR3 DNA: TGTGCCAGCAGCCTTGGGACTAGCGGGAGCGAGTACTTC

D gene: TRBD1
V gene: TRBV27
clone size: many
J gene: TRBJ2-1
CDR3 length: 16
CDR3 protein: CASSLRQGTSIQTQFF
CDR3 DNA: TGTGCCAGCAGTTTAAGACAGGGCACATCAATTCAGACCCAGTTCTTC

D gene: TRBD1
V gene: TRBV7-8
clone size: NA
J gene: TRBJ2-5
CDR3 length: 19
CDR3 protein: CASSPHRTGISPGSNDQNF
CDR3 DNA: TGTGCCAGCAGCCCCCACCGGACAGGGATTTCTCCTGGCTCCAACGACCAGAACTTC

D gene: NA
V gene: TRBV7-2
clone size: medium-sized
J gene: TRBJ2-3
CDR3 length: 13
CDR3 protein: CASSLGQWDTQYF
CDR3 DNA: TGTGCCAGCAGCTTAGGACAGTGGGATACGCAGTATTTT

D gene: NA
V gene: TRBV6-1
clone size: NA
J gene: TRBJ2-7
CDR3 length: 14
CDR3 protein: CASSPWQGPYEQYF
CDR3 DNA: TGTGCCAGCAGTCCCTGGCAGGGCCCCTACGAGCAGTACTTC

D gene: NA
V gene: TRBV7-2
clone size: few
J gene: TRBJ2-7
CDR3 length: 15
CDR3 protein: CASRPGGSGHYEQYF
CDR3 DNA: TGTGCCAGCAGACCTGGAGGCTCGGGGCACTACGAGCAGTACTTC

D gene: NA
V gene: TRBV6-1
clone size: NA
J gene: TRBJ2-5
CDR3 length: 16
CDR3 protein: CASSPRLGGSGETQYF
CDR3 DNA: TGTGCCAGCAGTCCGAGACTAGGAGGGTCCGGGGAGACCCAGTACTTC

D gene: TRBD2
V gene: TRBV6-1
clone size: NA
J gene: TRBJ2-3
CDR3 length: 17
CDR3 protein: CASRRTSGSPPTDTQYF
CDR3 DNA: TGTGCCAGCAGAAGGACTAGCGGGAGTCCCCCCACAGATACGCAGTATTTT

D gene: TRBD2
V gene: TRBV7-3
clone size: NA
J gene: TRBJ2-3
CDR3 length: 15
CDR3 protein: CASSYSGGQADTQYF
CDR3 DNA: TGTGCCAGCAGCTATAGCGGGGGGCAGGCAGATACGCAGTATTTT

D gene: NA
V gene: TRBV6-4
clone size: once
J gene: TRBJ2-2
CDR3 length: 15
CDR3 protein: CARSHPAYSTGALFF
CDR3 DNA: TGTGCCAGGAGCCATCCGGCTTACAGCACCGGGGCGCTGTTTTTT

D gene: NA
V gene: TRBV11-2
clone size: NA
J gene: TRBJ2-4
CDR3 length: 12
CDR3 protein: CASSLGVNIQYF
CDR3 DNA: TGTGCCAGCAGCTTAGGGGTAAACATTCAGTACTTC

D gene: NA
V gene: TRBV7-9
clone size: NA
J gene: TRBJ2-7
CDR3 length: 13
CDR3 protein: CASSLGSRDEQYF
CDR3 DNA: TGTGCCAGCAGCTTAGGGAGCAGGGATGAGCAGTACTTC

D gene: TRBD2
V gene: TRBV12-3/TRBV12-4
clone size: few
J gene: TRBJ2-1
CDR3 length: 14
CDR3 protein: CASSSKGTNNEQFF
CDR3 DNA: TGTGCCAGCAGTAGCAAGGGGACTAACAATGAGCAGTTCTTC

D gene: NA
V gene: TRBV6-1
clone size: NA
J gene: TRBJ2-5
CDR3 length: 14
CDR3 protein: CASSGRVVQETQYF
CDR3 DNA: TGTGCCAGCAGTGGGCGTGTAGTCCAAGAGACCCAGTACTTC

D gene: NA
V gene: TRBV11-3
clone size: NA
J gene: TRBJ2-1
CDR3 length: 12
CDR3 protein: CASSVNGDELFF
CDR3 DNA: TGTGCCAGCAGCGTAAACGGCGATGAGCTGTTTTTC

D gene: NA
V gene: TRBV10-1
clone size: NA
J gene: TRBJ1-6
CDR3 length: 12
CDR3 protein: CASSDGNSPLHF
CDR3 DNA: TGCGCCAGCAGTGACGGGAATTCACCCCTCCACTTT

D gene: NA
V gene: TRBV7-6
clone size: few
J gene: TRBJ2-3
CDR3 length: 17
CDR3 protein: CASSLDGGSPSTDTQYF
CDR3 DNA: TGTGCCAGCAGCTTAGATGGCGGCAGCCCCAGCACAGATACGCAGTATTTT

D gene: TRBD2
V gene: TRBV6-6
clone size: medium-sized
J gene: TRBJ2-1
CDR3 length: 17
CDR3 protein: CASSYSGLAGVYNEQFF
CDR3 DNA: TGTGCCAGCAGTTACTCGGGACTAGCGGGAGTATACAATGAGCAGTTCTTC

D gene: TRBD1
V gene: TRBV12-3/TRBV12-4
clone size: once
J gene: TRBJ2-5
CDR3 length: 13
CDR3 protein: CASLDRAGEAQYF
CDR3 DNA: TGTGCCAGTTTGGACAGGGCCGGGGAGGCCCAGTACTTC

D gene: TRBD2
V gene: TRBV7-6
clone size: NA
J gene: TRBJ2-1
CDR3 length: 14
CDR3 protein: CASSLGTSGNEQFF
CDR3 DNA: TGTGCCAGCAGCTTAGGGACTAGCGGCAATGAGCAGTTCTTC

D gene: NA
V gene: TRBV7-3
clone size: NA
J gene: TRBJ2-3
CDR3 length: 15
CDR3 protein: CAARPTGGDQDTQYF
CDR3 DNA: TGTGCCGCCAGGCCTACTGGCGGTGACCAAGATACGCAGTATTTT

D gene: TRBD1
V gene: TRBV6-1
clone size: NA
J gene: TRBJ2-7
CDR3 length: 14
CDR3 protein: CASSKTGGVDEQYF
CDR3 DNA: TGTGCCAGCAGTAAAACAGGGGGCGTCGACGAGCAGTACTTC

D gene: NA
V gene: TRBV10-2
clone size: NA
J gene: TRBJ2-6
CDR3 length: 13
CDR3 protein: CATSYSGANVLTF
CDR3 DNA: TGCGCCACCTCGTACTCTGGGGCCAACGTCCTGACTTTC

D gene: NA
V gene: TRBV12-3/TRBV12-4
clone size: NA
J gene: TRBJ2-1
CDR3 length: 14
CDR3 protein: CANSLSSRESEQFF
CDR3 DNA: TGTGCCAACAGTTTAAGTTCCAGGGAGAGTGAGCAGTTCTTC

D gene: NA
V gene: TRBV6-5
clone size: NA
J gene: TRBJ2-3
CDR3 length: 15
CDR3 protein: CASSYGHASTEKLYF
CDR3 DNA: TGTGCCAGCAGTTATGGGCATGCGAGCACCGAGAAGCTGTATTTT

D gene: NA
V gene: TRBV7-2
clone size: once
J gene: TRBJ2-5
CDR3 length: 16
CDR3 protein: CASSVRPGGAKEIQYF
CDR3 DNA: TGTGCCAGCAGCGTACGTCCGGGGGGCGCCAAAGAGATCCAGTACTTC

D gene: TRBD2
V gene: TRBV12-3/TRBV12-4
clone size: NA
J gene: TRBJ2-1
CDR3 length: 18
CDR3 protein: CASSRTLRLAGGPHEQFF
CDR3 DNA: TGTGCCAGCAGTCGTACATTACGACTAGCGGGAGGGCCCCATGAGCAGTTCTTC

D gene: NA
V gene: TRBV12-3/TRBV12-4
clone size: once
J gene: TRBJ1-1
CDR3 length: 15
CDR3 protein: CASSPTPTRDTEAFF
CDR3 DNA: TGTGCCAGCAGTCCGACACCAACTCGGGACACTGAAGCTTTCTTT

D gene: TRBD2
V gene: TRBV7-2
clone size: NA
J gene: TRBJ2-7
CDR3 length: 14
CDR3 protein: CASSPKKREGEQYF
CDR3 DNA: TGTGCCAGCAGCCCAAAGAAGCGGGAGGGCGAGCAGTACTTC

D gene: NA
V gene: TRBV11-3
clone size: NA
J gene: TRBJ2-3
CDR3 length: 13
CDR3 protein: CASRRSEGDTQYF
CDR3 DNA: TGTGCCAGCAGACGATCGGAGGGAGATACGCAGTATTTT

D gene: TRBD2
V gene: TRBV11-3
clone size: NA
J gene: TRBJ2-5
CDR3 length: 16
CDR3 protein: CASSLDPASGRAAQYF
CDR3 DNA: TGTGCCAGCAGCTTAGATCCTGCCAGCGGGAGGGCCGCGCAGTACTTC

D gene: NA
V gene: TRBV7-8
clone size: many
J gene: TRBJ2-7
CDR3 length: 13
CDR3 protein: CASTRPSLREQYF
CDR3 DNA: TGTGCCAGCACCCGACCTAGCCTCCGCGAGCAGTACTTC

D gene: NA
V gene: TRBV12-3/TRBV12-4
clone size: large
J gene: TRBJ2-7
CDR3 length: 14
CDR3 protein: CASSFSLVSYEQYF
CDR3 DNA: TGTGCCAGCAGTTTTAGCCTCGTTTCCTACGAGCAGTACTTC

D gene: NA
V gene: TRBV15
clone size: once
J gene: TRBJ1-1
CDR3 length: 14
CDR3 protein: CATSRGGGNTEAFF
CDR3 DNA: TGTGCCACCAGCAGAGGGGGCGGGAACACTGAAGCTTTCTTT

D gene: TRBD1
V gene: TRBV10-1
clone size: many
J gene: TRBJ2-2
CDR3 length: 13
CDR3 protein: CASSDQTGRELFF
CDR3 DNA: TGCGCCAGCAGTGATCAGACAGGGCGGGAGCTGTTTTTT

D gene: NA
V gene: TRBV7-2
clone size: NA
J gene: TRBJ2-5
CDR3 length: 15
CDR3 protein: CASSLYQAEEETQYF
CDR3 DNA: TGTGCCAGCAGCTTATACCAAGCGGAAGAAGAGACCCAGTACTTC

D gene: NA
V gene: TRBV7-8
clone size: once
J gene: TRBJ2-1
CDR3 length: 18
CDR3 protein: CASSLGESGVMRYNEQFF
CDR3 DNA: TGTGCCAGCAGCCTGGGAGAGAGCGGTGTAATGCGCTACAATGAGCAGTTCTTC

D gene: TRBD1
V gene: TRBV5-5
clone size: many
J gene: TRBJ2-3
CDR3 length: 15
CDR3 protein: CASSLVGQGADTQYF
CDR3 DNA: TGTGCCAGCAGCTTGGTTGGACAGGGGGCAGATACGCAGTATTTT

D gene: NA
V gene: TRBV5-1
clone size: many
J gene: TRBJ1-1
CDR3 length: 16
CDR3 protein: CASSLGGGDSYTEAFF
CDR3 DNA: TGCGCCAGCAGCCTGGGCGGGGGAGACAGCTACACTGAAGCTTTCTTT

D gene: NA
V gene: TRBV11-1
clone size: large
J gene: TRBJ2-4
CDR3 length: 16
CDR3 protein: CASSLTYSKGKNIQYF
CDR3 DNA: TGTGCCAGCAGCTTAACCTACTCGAAGGGCAAAAACATTCAGTACTTC

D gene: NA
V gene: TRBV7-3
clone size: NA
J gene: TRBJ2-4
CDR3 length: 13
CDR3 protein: CARSPDATNIQYF
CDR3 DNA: TGTGCCAGGAGCCCAGACGCCACAAACATTCAGTACTTT